This T cell receptor (beta chain) was sequenced for a study of T cells in Graves' hyperthyroidism and ophthalmopathy. Findings of the study overall: Model predictions of ophthalmopathy came a median approximately 6.2 months before onset.

In this sample, this clonotype turned up many times. Antigen unknown. CDR3 length: 16 residues. V lost 1 base, J lost 2 bases, and 5 bases stayed unmatched. Ophthalmopathy cases met thresholds of Clinical Activity Score at least 3, NOSPECS grade at least 4 and duration under 3 months. Not enrolled were patients with uncontrolled infection, other autoimmune disease, pregnancy or lactation. Diagnostic assessment was based on clinical symptoms, serum thyroxine and TRAb, thyroid ultrasound and orbital computed tomography. The investigators amplified TCR beta CDR3 regions from RNA transcripts. A first-round RT-PCR of the TCR CDR3 used the HTBI primer set. One entry per CDR3 protein results from TCRdb running MiXCR on the multiplex PCR reads. The table includes about 590,000 distinct CDR3 sequences, 13% to 15% detected once.

The chain recombines TRBV12-3 or TRBV12-4 with TRBJ2-7; 10 positions agree with TRBD2. Input material: blood. The origin of this receptor is a woman younger than 35 with Graves' ophthalmopathy. CDR3 loop: CASSLGAAGGTYEQYF. The CDR3 region has the DNA TGTGCCAGCAGTTTAGGGGCAGCGGGAGGGACCTACGAGCAGTACTTC.